The 5 T cell receptor beta chains below were found in one sample sequenced in a study of early stage breast cancer tumors. TCRdb's table, derived via immunoSEQ multiplex PCR, lists solely in-frame clones and lacks some. The repertoire has 9,000 to 13,000 clones, 70% to 80% of them found once; the top ten carry 14%. Sequences were obtained from breast tumor tissue. Receptor source: a person aged 65 to 79 with breast cancer.

The chain joins TRBV19 to TRBJ2-1; 7 bases agree with TRBD2. J was trimmed by 9 bases and V by 3 bases; bases with no gene match: 5. The germline V gene has CDR1 LNHDA and CDR2 SQIVND (reference sequence). CDR3 length equals 13 residues. CDR3 DNA: TGTGCCAGTAGTATGGGAGGGTTGACTGAGCAGTTCTTC. It yields the protein CASSMGGLTEQFF. The full variable domain, with the rest looked up from reference TRBV19 and TRBJ2-1, is DGGITQSPKYLFRKEGQNVTLSCEQNLNHDAMYWYRQDPGQGLRLIYYSQIVNDFQKGDIAEGYSVSREKKESFPLTVTSAQKNPTAFYLCASSMGGLTEQFFGPGTRLTVL.

V usage is TRBV5-8 and J usage is TRBJ2-7; 7 bases align to TRBD1. The CDR3 spans 13 residues. Germline loops: CDR1 SGHTS, CDR2 YDEGEE. J gave up 2 bases and V 4 bases, and 3 bases lay outside the gene matches. The CDR3 coding sequence is TGTGCCAGCAGCCACGGGACAGCCTACGAGCAGTACTTC. It yields the protein CASSHGTAYEQYF.

This clone has just a few counts. This rearrangement joins TRBV18 to TRBJ1-1; D remains unclear. The CDR3 sequence is 16 residues long. CDR1 is KGHSH, CDR2 LQKENI, per germline. Trimming took 2 bases from V and 1 from J, leaving 14 bases between them. The CDR3 spells CASSPSASLENTEAFF. The CDR3 nucleotides read TGTGCCAGCTCACCAAGCGCCTCCCTAGAGAACACTGAAGCTTTCTTT.

This chain connects TRBV7-2 to TRBJ2-2, with 8 bases identical to TRBD1. Germline trimming cut 0 bases from V and 5 bases from J; bases unmatched to any gene: 2. CDR3 length equals 15 residues. CDR1 and CDR2 from the germline V gene are SGHTA and FQGNSA. CDR3 bases: TGTGCCAGCAGCTTAGCCAGGGGGCGGACCGGGGAGCTGTTTTTT. Its translation is CASSLARGRTGELFF. Full variable domain (rest looked up from reference TRBV7-2 and TRBJ2-2): GAGVSQSPSNKVTEKGKDVELRCDPISGHTALYWYRQSLGQGLEFLIYFQGNSAPDKSGLPSDRFSAERTGGSVSTLTIQRTQQEDSAVYLCASSLARGRTGELFFGEGSRLTVL.

This clone was counted a few times. The gene calls are TRBV2 and TRBJ1-4, with D perhaps TRBD1 (5 bases). Trimming stripped 10 bases from V and 7 bases from J, with 19 bases between. The CDR3 runs 14 residues. Germline V gives CDR1 SNHLY, CDR2 FYNNEI. This CDR3 is CAIRGGGVGEKLFF. CDR3 nucleotide sequence: TGTGCCATCAGAGGCGGGGGAGTGGGTGAAAAACTGTTTTTT.